A single sample is the source of the 29 T cell receptor beta chains below, sequenced in a study of CD8 T cells in Susac syndrome. RNA amounts of roughly 0.5 to 1 ug underwent reverse transcription with random hexamers. In TCRdb, the immunoSEQ multiplex PCR reads were re-called with MiXCR into one record per CDR3 protein. This sample yields 150,000 to 200,000 distinct CDR3 sequences, of which 95% are seen a single time; approximately 0.1% belongs to the top ten. The material sequenced was CD4+ T cells from PBMCs. The receptors were gathered from a human donor with Susac syndrome.

This chain links TRBV20-1 with TRBJ2-3; 7 nucleotides match TRBD1. CDR3 length: 13 residues. Looked up from germline, CDR1 is DFQATT and CDR2 is SNEGSKA (reference sequence). V lost 1 base and J lost 6; bases outside the gene matches: 4. The CDR3 reads CSARGQGKDTQYF. The CDR3 DNA sequence: TGCAGTGCTAGAGGACAGGGCAAGGATACGCAGTATTTT.

The chain couples TRBV7-2 to TRBJ2-7; 8 bases agree with TRBD2. Germline CDR1 and CDR2: SGHTA and FQGNSA. The junction had 12 bases not matched to a gene; V was cut back by 7 bases and J by 7 bases. CDR3 size: 14 residues. In DNA, the CDR3 is TGTGCCAGCACCCCCCACGGGAGGGCGGGGGAGCAGTACTTC. Its translation is CASTPHGRAGEQYF.

The genes are TRBV20-1 and TRBJ2-3; TRBD2 agrees at 13 bases. This CDR3 spans 15 amino acids. Germline V gene sequence: CDR1 DFQATT, CDR2 SNEGSKA (reference sequence). Trimming took 6 bases from V and 2 from J; bases not matched to a gene: 5. CDR3 in DNA: TGCAGTGCGACTACTAGCGGGGGGGCCACAGATACGCAGTATTTT. Amino acids: CSATTSGGATDTQYF.

For the CDR3, the DNA is TGTGCCAGTAGACAACAGGACGGTAGCAATCAGCCCCAGCATTTT. This translates into CASRQQDGSNQPQHF. The V gene is TRBV19, the J gene TRBJ1-5; the D gene is possibly TRBD1 (5 bases). The germline gives CDR1 LNHDA, CDR2 SQIVND (reference sequence). V shed 6 bases and J shed 0 bases, with 12 bases lying between them. The CDR3 has 15 amino acids.

The chain couples TRBV30 to TRBJ2-2; no definite D call. The V end lost 5 bases, the J end lost 3 bases, and 13 bases lay between the germline ends. This CDR3 contains 14 residues. Per germline, CDR1 GTSNPN and CDR2 SVGIG (reference sequence). CDR3 sequence reads: CAWLRQSYTGELFF. Here the CDR3 DNA reads TGTGCCTGGCTGCGGCAGTCCTACACCGGGGAGCTGTTTTTT.

The V gene is TRBV9, the J gene TRBJ2-3; tentative D call: TRBD2 (6 bases). Germline-derived CDR1 and CDR2 are SGDLS and YYNGEE. The CDR3 sequence is 16 residues long. V lost 3 bases to trimming and J lost 2 bases, with 16 bases between them. CDR3 amino acids: CASSAHLGGNTDTQYF. The CDR3 DNA is TGTGCCAGCAGCGCTCATCTGGGGGGAAACACAGATACGCAGTATTTT. The complete variable domain, with remaining parts taken from reference TRBV9 and TRBJ2-3, reads DSGVTQTPKHLITATGQRVTLRCSPRSGDLSVYWYQQSLDQGLQFLIQYYNGEERAKGNILERFSAQQFPDLHSELNLSSLELGDSALYFCASSAHLGGNTDTQYFGPGTRLTVL.

In nucleotides, the CDR3 is TGTGCCAGCAGCTCCCGGAGGGGGGGCACCTACGAGCAGTACTTC. Residues: CASSSRRGGTYEQYF. The chain employs TRBV7-2 and TRBJ2-7, with D perhaps matching TRBD2 (7 bases). Germline V gene lookup returns CDR1 SGHTA and CDR2 FQGNSA. The CDR3 is 15 amino acids. Trimming shortened V by 4 bases and J by 2 bases, and 15 bases separated the two germline ends. Based on the CDR3 plus reference TRBV7-2 and TRBJ2-7, the full variable domain is GAGVSQSPSNKVTEKGKDVELRCDPISGHTALYWYRQSLGQGLEFLIYFQGNSAPDKSGLPSDRFSAERTGGSVSTLTIQRTQQEDSAVYLCASSSRRGGTYEQYFGPGTRLTVT.

The chain employs TRBV6-5 and TRBJ2-3, with D possibly TRBD2 on 7 matching bases. CDR1 is MNHEY and CDR2 is SVGAGI in the germline V gene. Trimming cost V 0 bases and J 1 base, with 14 bases left between them. The CDR3 has 17 residues. The CDR3 coding sequence is TGTGCCAGCAGTTACTCCCCCGGCGGGGGCGGCACAGATACGCAGTATTTT. As protein: CASSYSPGGGGTDTQYF.

This clonotype is a singleton in its sample. This chain links TRBV6-2 or TRBV6-3 with TRBJ2-5; weak D call: TRBD1 (5 bases). V dropped 7 bases and J dropped 5 bases, with 20 bases sitting between them. Germline CDR1 is MNHEY and CDR2 is SVGEGT. The CDR3 is made up of 15 amino acids. The CDR3 reads CASMLPLGLGETQYF. The CDR3 coding sequence is TGTGCCAGCATGTTACCCTTGGGGCTCGGGGAGACCCAGTACTTC.

The chain combines TRBV5-1 with TRBJ1-4, with TRBD1 as a possible D gene (5 bases). The CDR3 contains 16 residues. With 4 bases removed from V and 10 bases from J, the gap between germline ends came to 23 bases. Germline V gives CDR1 SGHRS, CDR2 YFSETQ. The CDR3 bases are TGCGCCAGCAGCGGACAATCACAGGAGGGCCTCGGAAAACTGTTTTTT. Translating gives CASSGQSQEGLGKLFF.

This clonotype was detected once. This sequence joins TRBV11-2 and TRBJ2-3; the D gene is possibly TRBD2 (6 bases). Trimming removed 5 bases from V and 4 bases from J, with 16 bases in between. The germline V gene has CDR1 SGHAT and CDR2 FQNNGV. CDR3 length: 15 residues. The CDR3 loop reads CASSRGARGPDTQYF. In nucleotides, the CDR3 is TGTGCCAGCAGCCGCGGGGCCCGGGGTCCAGATACGCAGTATTTT.

This chain connects TRBV7-8 to TRBJ2-2; D unclear. The CDR3 covers 11 residues. Germline V gene sequence: CDR1 SGHVS, CDR2 FQNEAQ. Trimming removed 1 base from V and 10 bases from J, with 4 bases in between. The CDR3 is CASSLVLELFF. The CDR3 DNA sequence: TGTGCCAGCAGCTTAGTCTTGGAGCTGTTTTTT.

The V gene is TRBV5-1, the J gene TRBJ1-4, with 8 nucleotides matching TRBD1. Unmatched junction bases numbered 6, after V lost 4 bases and J lost 7 bases. Germline-derived CDR1 and CDR2 are SGHRS and YFSETQ. The CDR3 extends over 14 amino acids. CDR3 in DNA: TGCGCCAGCAGCATAGACAGGGGAACTGAAAAACTGTTTTTT. Translation: CASSIDRGTEKLFF.

The chain carries TRBV25-1 and TRBJ1-5; no clear D. V was clipped by 5 bases and J by 4 bases, with 12 bases between them. The CDR3 length is 14 residues. Germline V CDR1 and CDR2: MGHDK, SYGVNS. Here the CDR3 DNA reads TGTGCCAGCAGTTGGGGAGGTGGGAATCAGCCCCAGCATTTT. Its translation is CASSWGGGNQPQHF.

The chain has TRBV28 and TRBJ2-7; no reliable D call. V was shortened by 5 bases and J by 7 bases, with 15 bases between the two germline ends. Germline V lookup: CDR1 MDHEN, CDR2 SYDVKM. The CDR3 is made up of 13 amino acids. CDR3 sequence: CASSDRQGREQYF. CDR3 nucleotides: TGTGCCAGCAGTGACCGGCAAGGACGGGAGCAGTACTTC.

J is TRBJ2-7 and V is TRBV2, with TRBD2 identical over 7 bases. Looked up from germline, CDR1 is SNHLY and CDR2 is FYNNEI. The CDR3 extends over 14 amino acids. J gave up 6 bases and V 0 bases, and 5 bases lay outside the gene matches. The CDR3 nucleotides are TGTGCCAGCAGTGAAGCGCGACTAGCAAGCGAGCAGTACTTC. Its translation: CASSEARLASEQYF.

The CDR3 loop reads CASSLNRGRETQYF. In DNA form, the CDR3 reads TGTGCCAGCAGTTTAAACAGGGGTCGGGAGACCCAGTACTTC. The chain couples TRBV12-3 or TRBV12-4 to TRBJ2-5; 7 nucleotides align to TRBD1. This CDR3 comprises 14 residues. V shed 2 bases and J 5 bases; nucleotides not matched to a gene: 5.

The chain joins TRBV5-1 to TRBJ1-2; D remains unclear. Germline CDR1 is SGHRS and CDR2 is YFSETQ. The length of the CDR3 is 13 residues. The V and J ends lost 4 bases and 4 bases respectively, with 11 bases between them. This chain's CDR3 is CASSPEGGYGYTF. The CDR3 region has the DNA TGCGCCAGCAGCCCGGAAGGCGGCTATGGCTACACCTTC.

The chain uses TRBV14 and TRBJ2-5; D gene uncertain. The CDR3 is 13 amino acids. Per germline, CDR1 SGHDN and CDR2 FVKESK. Trimming cost V 5 bases and J 4 bases, with 11 bases left between them. CDR3 residues: CASSIKWGETQYF. CDR3 DNA: TGTGCCAGCAGCATCAAATGGGGAGAGACCCAGTACTTC. Using reference TRBV14 and TRBJ2-5 for the parts outside the CDR3, the full variable domain is EAGVTQFPSHSVIEKGQTVTLRCDPISGHDNLYWYRRVMGKEIKFLLHFVKESKQDESGMPNNRFLAERTGGTYSTLKVQPAELEDSGVYFCASSIKWGETQYFGPGTRLLVL.

The chain employs TRBV20-1 and TRBJ2-5; 11 bases match TRBD2. This CDR3 contains 14 residues. The germline gives CDR1 DFQATT, CDR2 SNEGSKA (reference sequence). The V and J ends lost 4 bases and 3 bases, in that order; junction bases with no gene match: 4. The CDR3 coding sequence is TGCAGTGCTACACTAGCGGGGGTTAAAGAGACCCAGTACTTC. Translating it yields CSATLAGVKETQYF.

The rearrangement joins TRBV7-9 to TRBJ2-5; 9 positions agree with TRBD2. Unmatched junction bases numbered 7, after V lost 3 bases and J lost 2 bases. CDR1 is SEHNR and CDR2 is FQNEAQ in the germline V gene (reference sequence). CDR3 size: 16 residues. The chain's CDR3 is CASSFGGGAYQETQYF. CDR3 nucleotides: TGTGCCAGCAGCTTCGGCGGGGGGGCATATCAAGAGACCCAGTACTTC.

This clonotype has only a few counts. The chain employs TRBV5-4 and TRBJ1-5, with D perhaps TRBD1 (5 bases). Per the germline V gene, CDR1 is SGHNT and CDR2 is YYREEE (reference sequence). This CDR3 is 15 amino acids long. Trimming cost V 0 bases and J 3 bases, with 10 bases left between them. The CDR3 bases are TGTGCCAGCAGCTTGGCCGGGACTACCAATCAGCCCCAGCATTTT. This sequence encodes CASSLAGTTNQPQHF.

The J gene is TRBJ1-2, the V gene TRBV29-1; D unresolved. Germline CDR1 is SQVTM and CDR2 is ANQGSEA. The CDR3 is 12 amino acids. V lost 6 bases, J lost 8 bases, and 16 bases lay in between. CDR3 sequence: CSVGEFIGGYTF. CDR3 DNA: TGCAGCGTGGGTGAATTCATCGGGGGCTACACCTTC.

This rearrangement joins TRBV24-1 to TRBJ2-5, with D perhaps TRBD1 (6 bases). Trimming took 0 bases from V and 1 from J, leaving 8 bases between them. The length of the CDR3 is 15 residues. Germline CDR1 is KGHDR and CDR2 is SFDVKD. CDR3: CATSDLKGGQETQYF. CDR3 coding DNA: TGTGCCACCAGTGATTTGAAAGGGGGCCAAGAGACCCAGTACTTC.

This sequence joins TRBV9 and TRBJ2-7, with D maybe TRBD1 (6 bases). Looked up from germline, CDR1 is SGDLS and CDR2 is YYNGEE. Trimming removed 3 bases at V and 1 base at J, with 14 bases between. This CDR3 has 15 amino acids. The CDR3 DNA is TGTGCCAGCAGCGCTTCGACAGGACCATCCTACGAGCAGTACTTC. Protein sequence: CASSASTGPSYEQYF.

The gene calls are TRBV20-1 and TRBJ2-5; 7 bases line up with TRBD2. The CDR3 contains 15 residues. The germline gives CDR1 DFQATT, CDR2 SNEGSKA (reference sequence). V lost 1 base, J lost 5 bases, and 10 bases stayed unmatched. The DNA of the CDR3 is TGCAGTGCTAGAGGAGGGTTAGCGGGTACCGAGACCCAGTACTTC. Encoded protein: CSARGGLAGTETQYF.

This rearrangement joins TRBV7-2 to TRBJ1-6; D perhaps matches TRBD1 (5 bases). Looked up from germline, CDR1 is SGHTA and CDR2 is FQGNSA. This CDR3 spans 15 amino acids. V was cut by 2 bases and J by 7 bases, with 12 bases left in between. CDR3 sequence: CASSLSGPTNSPLHF. CDR3 nucleotides: TGTGCCAGCAGCTTATCGGGACCGACGAATTCACCCCTCCACTTT.

This chain uses TRBV9 with TRBJ2-1; 12 bases align to TRBD2. Germline V gives CDR1 SGDLS, CDR2 YYNGEE. The CDR3 length is 16 residues. J was trimmed by 9 bases and V by 1 base; bases with no gene match: 8. DNA of the CDR3: TGTGCCAGCAGCGTAATGACTAGCGGGGGTTGGGGTGAGCAGTTCTTC. Translated: CASSVMTSGGWGEQFF. Filled out from reference TRBV9 and TRBJ2-1, the complete variable domain reads DSGVTQTPKHLITATGQRVTLRCSPRSGDLSVYWYQQSLDQGLQFLIQYYNGEERAKGNILERFSAQQFPDLHSELNLSSLELGDSALYFCASSVMTSGGWGEQFFGPGTRLTVL.

The gene calls are TRBV6-5 and TRBJ1-6, with D possibly TRBD1 on 5 matching bases. The CDR3 is made up of 12 amino acids. V was clipped by 7 bases and J by 7 bases, with 8 bases between them. The germline gives CDR1 MNHEY, CDR2 SVGAGI. In nucleotides, the CDR3 is TGTGCCAGCACTGAGGGGAATTCACCCCTCCACTTT. As protein: CASTEGNSPLHF.